These T cell receptor beta chains were read from a single sample in a study of human T cells and chemical hapten exposure. TCRdb independently ran MiXCR on the RACE reads; one entry per CDR3 protein. The sample shows more than 70,000 distinct CDR3 sequences, approximately 11% of them seen only once. This sample comprised whole blood, obtained in connection with sensitization to the hapten diphenylcyclopropenone (DPC). These receptors all come from a young woman with alopecia areata. Some clones in this sample may be carry-over from other donors' samples. Each CDR3 is given with its conserved first and last residue. The order of the fields is CDR3 DNA, CDR3 protein, clone size, D gene, V gene, J gene. D genes are given only for firm matches. A clone size is listed for some rows: how often the clone was seen (once, few, many), or a class if it is expanded.

DNA: TGTGCCAGCAGTGTACAGTCTACGGGGGCCAACGTCCTGACTTTC
CDR3: CASSVQSTGANVLTF
size: many
D: NA
V: TRBV28
J: TRBJ2-6

DNA: TGCAGTGGGTCCGGGACTTCCTACGAGCAGTACTTC
CDR3: CSGSGTSYEQYF
size: NA
D: NA
V: TRBV20-1
J: TRBJ2-7

DNA: TGTGCCAGCTCACCACCGGCAGGATCTGACACCATATATTTT
CDR3: CASSPPAGSDTIYF
size: many
D: NA
V: TRBV18
J: TRBJ1-3

DNA: TGTGCCAGCAGGAGTCGAGGGGGCCTAGCGGGAGAAACCTACGAGCAGTACTTC
CDR3: CASRSRGGLAGETYEQYF
size: many
D: TRBD2
V: TRBV6-6
J: TRBJ2-7

DNA: TGTGCCAGCAGCCTTAGACTAGCGGCCGTACAAGAGACCCAGTACTTC
CDR3: CASSLRLAAVQETQYF
size: NA
D: TRBD2
V: TRBV12-3/TRBV12-4
J: TRBJ2-5

DNA: TGTGCCAGCAGCGGGTGGGTCCCTATGGTGCAGTACTTC
CDR3: CASSGWVPMVQYF
size: many
D: NA
V: TRBV14
J: TRBJ2-7

DNA: TGCAGCGTTAGGTCGACGGGCGGGTTCATGGATGAGCAGTTCTTC
CDR3: CSVRSTGGFMDEQFF
size: few
D: NA
V: TRBV29-1
J: TRBJ2-1

DNA: TGTGCCAGCAGAGAGCTTAGCACAGATACGCAGTATTTT
CDR3: CASRELSTDTQYF
size: NA
D: NA
V: TRBV7-2
J: TRBJ2-3

DNA: TGTGCCATCAGTGAGCGGGCGAGGGATACTGAAGCTTTCTTT
CDR3: CAISERARDTEAFF
size: few
D: NA
V: TRBV10-3
J: TRBJ1-1

DNA: TGTGCCAGCAGCTTGGGGCCGCAAGAGACCCAGTACTTC
CDR3: CASSLGPQETQYF
size: many
D: NA
V: TRBV7-2
J: TRBJ2-5

DNA: TGTGCCAGCAGTCCCGTCTCGGGACAGCGAGGGCAGCCCCAGCATTTT
CDR3: CASSPVSGQRGQPQHF
size: few
D: TRBD1
V: TRBV28
J: TRBJ1-5

DNA: TGTGCCACCAGTGACCAAACAGGGGCCCCGTATGCAGATACGCAGTATTTT
CDR3: CATSDQTGAPYADTQYF
size: many
D: TRBD1
V: TRBV24-1
J: TRBJ2-3

DNA: TGTGCCTACGGGCAGGGACGGGGCTACACCTTC
CDR3: CAYGQGRGYTF
size: NA
D: NA
V: TRBV7-9
J: TRBJ1-2

DNA: TGTGCCAGCAGTCCCTTGGACAGGGGGAATTACGAGCAGTACTTC
CDR3: CASSPLDRGNYEQYF
size: few
D: TRBD1
V: TRBV6-2/TRBV6-3
J: TRBJ2-7

DNA: TGCAGTGCTCCGACTAGCGGGGAGACCCAGTACTTC
CDR3: CSAPTSGETQYF
size: many
D: TRBD2
V: TRBV20-1
J: TRBJ2-5

DNA: TGTGCCAGCTCACCACGTACGGGGGCGGACACAGATACGCAGTATTTT
CDR3: CASSPRTGADTDTQYF
size: NA
D: NA
V: TRBV18
J: TRBJ2-3

DNA: TGTGCCAGCAGACTAACGGGGGGTCGGACTGAAGCTTTCTTT
CDR3: CASRLTGGRTEAFF
size: many
D: NA
V: TRBV12-3/TRBV12-4
J: TRBJ1-1

DNA: TGTGCCAGCAGTGAAGGGGGAGGACACTTCTACGAGCAGTACTTC
CDR3: CASSEGGGHFYEQYF
size: many
D: NA
V: TRBV6-1
J: TRBJ2-7

DNA: TGTGCCAGCAGCGTTATGGGTGGAGGCCCTGAAGCTTTCTTT
CDR3: CASSVMGGGPEAFF
size: many
D: NA
V: TRBV9
J: TRBJ1-1

DNA: TGTGCCAGCAGCTCGCTACTAGCGGGCTCATACAATGAGCAGTTCTTC
CDR3: CASSSLLAGSYNEQFF
size: few
D: TRBD2
V: TRBV7-9
J: TRBJ2-1

DNA: TGTGCCAGCAGCCCCGGAGCGGGGGGGCTCTTTGCCAAAAACATTCAGTACTTC
CDR3: CASSPGAGGLFAKNIQYF
size: few
D: TRBD2
V: TRBV11-2
J: TRBJ2-4

DNA: TGCAGCGTTGAAAGAGGGGGGGCAGAAGCTTTCTTT
CDR3: CSVERGGAEAFF
size: many
D: NA
V: TRBV29-1
J: TRBJ1-1

DNA: TGTGCCAGCAGCTCGATACCTAATGAAAAACTGTTTTTT
CDR3: CASSSIPNEKLFF
size: many
D: NA
V: TRBV7-6
J: TRBJ1-4

DNA: TGCGCCAGCAGCCAACCGGACAGGGCTGGGGCCAACGTCCTGACTTTC
CDR3: CASSQPDRAGANVLTF
size: NA
D: TRBD1
V: TRBV4-3
J: TRBJ2-6

DNA: TGTGCCAGCAGCCAAGATATGAGGCCCCATCAGCCCCAGCATTTT
CDR3: CASSQDMRPHQPQHF
size: many
D: NA
V: TRBV3-1
J: TRBJ1-5

DNA: TGCGCCAGCAGAGCTTTGGACAGCTCCTACAATGAGCAGTTCTTC
CDR3: CASRALDSSYNEQFF
size: many
D: NA
V: TRBV10-2
J: TRBJ2-1

DNA: TGTGCCAGCAGTGAATCGGCGGGGGGGCCTGGGTCTACCATTCAGTACTTC
CDR3: CASSESAGGPGSTIQYF
size: NA
D: TRBD2
V: TRBV25-1
J: TRBJ2-4

DNA: TGTGCCAGCAGCTTAGATGGGCCCGGGACAGGCCTATACAATGAGCAGTTCTTC
CDR3: CASSLDGPGTGLYNEQFF
size: few
D: TRBD1
V: TRBV11-3
J: TRBJ2-1

DNA: TGTGCCAGCTCCAAGCAGGTAAATCAGCCCCAGCATTTT
CDR3: CASSKQVNQPQHF
size: NA
D: NA
V: TRBV18
J: TRBJ1-5

DNA: TGTGCCAGCTCGCCTTACGACATTTCCTCTGGAAACACCATATATTTT
CDR3: CASSPYDISSGNTIYF
size: many
D: NA
V: TRBV18
J: TRBJ1-3

DNA: TGTGCCAGCAGCTTCCGTGGGGGGAGCGAGCAGTACTTC
CDR3: CASSFRGGSEQYF
size: many
D: NA
V: TRBV7-9
J: TRBJ2-7

DNA: TGTGCCAGCAGCCCGCAGGGGGGGGGCGGTGAGACCCAGTACTTC
CDR3: CASSPQGGGGETQYF
size: NA
D: NA
V: TRBV7-2
J: TRBJ2-5

DNA: TGCAGTGCTAGTTCGGGTTCCACAGATACGCAGTATTTT
CDR3: CSASSGSTDTQYF
size: many
D: NA
V: TRBV20-1
J: TRBJ2-3

DNA: TGCGCCAGCAGCTTGGAATCTGGTAGCGGCAGCACAGATACGCAGTATTTT
CDR3: CASSLESGSGSTDTQYF
size: few
D: NA
V: TRBV5-1
J: TRBJ2-3

DNA: TGCAGTGCTAGAGGTCGGCTGAACACTGAAGCTTTCTTT
CDR3: CSARGRLNTEAFF
size: many
D: NA
V: TRBV20-1
J: TRBJ1-1

DNA: TGTGCCAGCAGTGGTCCGGGACTAGAAGCCTGGTTCTACGAGCAGTACTTC
CDR3: CASSGPGLEAWFYEQYF
size: many
D: TRBD2
V: TRBV6-2/TRBV6-3
J: TRBJ2-7

DNA: TGTGCCAGCAGTACGGACACGGCGGGAAGGGAGCAGTACTTC
CDR3: CASSTDTAGREQYF
size: NA
D: NA
V: TRBV5-4
J: TRBJ2-7

DNA: TGTGCCAGCAGCTTAGTTAGCAATCAGCCCCAGCATTTT
CDR3: CASSLVSNQPQHF
size: NA
D: NA
V: TRBV6-2/TRBV6-3
J: TRBJ1-5

DNA: TGTGCCAGCAGGTGGGGGACACCTGGGCATTCACCCCTCCACTTT
CDR3: CASRWGTPGHSPLHF
size: NA
D: NA
V: TRBV6-5
J: TRBJ1-6

DNA: TGTGCCAGCAGCTTAAATAGCAAAGAGACCCAGTACTTC
CDR3: CASSLNSKETQYF
size: few
D: NA
V: TRBV7-3
J: TRBJ2-5

DNA: TGTGCCTGGAGGGAACGTTTTACCGGGACCGGGAGGAATGGCTACACCTTC
CDR3: CAWRERFTGTGRNGYTF
size: few
D: NA
V: TRBV30
J: TRBJ1-2